This passage covers 7 T cell receptor beta chains from one sample sequenced in a study of beta chain features in type 1 diabetes (dated by TCRdb to 2017 to 2018). Library construction relied on the immunoSEQ multiplex PCR assay. The entire isolated RNA was reverse transcribed using the High Capacity cDNA Reverse Transcription Kit, and thus expressed TCRB transcripts were sequenced. As stored in TCRdb, this immuneACCESS dataset retains in-frame rearrangements with V and J assigned. A fraction of the clones does not appear; measured against another copy, unresolved V genes explain less than half of the discrepancy, and the remainder lacks a known reason. For this sample the table gives about 900,000 clones, of which 17% were detected only once. The ten largest clonotypes hold 0.02% to 0.03% of the sample. The sequencing sample was made of naive CD4+ T cells from blood. The cell subset or site label for this specimen denotes: true naive CD4+ T cells. All receptors come from a woman aged 18 to 35 in good health.

Only a few counts were recorded for this clone. This chain uses TRBV2 with TRBJ2-7; 7 positions match TRBD2. Germline loops: CDR1 SNHLY, CDR2 FYNNEI. CDR3 length equals 18 residues. V lost 6 bases and J lost 6; bases outside the gene matches: 23. The CDR3, as DNA: TGTGCCAGCAGCCGCACGGGACTAACGCGATCCTTCCGGCTCGAGCAGTACTTC. It codes for CASSRTGLTRSFRLEQYF. The full variable domain, with the rest looked up from reference TRBV2 and TRBJ2-7, is EPEVTQTPSHQVTQMGQEVILRCVPISNHLYFYWYRQILGQKVEFLVSFYNNEISEKSEIFDDQFSVERPDGSNFTLKIRSTKLEDSAMYFCASSRTGLTRSFRLEQYFGPGTRLTVT.

This clone has just a few counts. The chain employs TRBV18 and TRBJ2-5; 9 bases are shared with TRBD1. Germline CDR1 reads KGHSH; CDR2 reads LQKENI. The J segment lost 4 bases and the V segment lost 2 bases, leaving 8 bases of the junction unmatched. The length of the CDR3 is 16 residues. As DNA, the CDR3 is TGTGCCAGCTCACCATCAGGGGCGGACAGGGGAGAGACCCAGTACTTC. Protein: CASSPSGADRGETQYF.

The rearrangement uses TRBV11-1 and TRBJ2-6, with D unclear. The CDR3 sequence is 18 residues long. Germline V CDR1 and CDR2: SGHAT, FQDESV (reference sequence). With 0 bases removed from V and 0 bases from J, the gap between germline ends came to 12 bases. For the CDR3, the DNA is TGTGCCAGCAGCTTAGCGCCCGGGTTAAGCTCTGGGGCCAACGTCCTGACTTTC. Translation: CASSLAPGLSSGANVLTF.

The V gene is TRBV10-3, the J gene TRBJ2-1; the D gene could be TRBD1 or TRBD2 (5 bases each). The CDR3 sequence is 13 residues long. Trimming removed 10 bases from V and 4 bases from J, with 14 bases in between. CDR1 and CDR2 (germline): ENHRY, SYGVKD. The CDR3 region is CATRQWEYNEQFF. Here the CDR3 DNA reads TGTGCCACGCGACAGTGGGAGTACAATGAGCAGTTCTTC.

For this clone: The junction departs from germline at one end; a sequencing error may be responsible. The chain combines TRBV15 with TRBJ1-3, with D possibly matching TRBD1 (5 bases). Looked up from germline, CDR1 is LNHNV and CDR2 is YYDKDF (reference sequence). The CDR3 is made up of 13 amino acids. This CDR3 reads CATSQGHGNTTYF. For the CDR3, the DNA is TGTGCCACCAGCCAGGGTCACGGAAACACCACATATTTT.

The gene calls are TRBV11-3 and TRBJ2-1; 9 nucleotides align to TRBD2. CDR1 and CDR2 from the germline V gene are SGHNT and YENEEA. The CDR3 has 15 amino acids. Trimming removed 1 base from V and 4 bases from J; junction bases left unmatched: 2. The CDR3 DNA is TGTGCCAGCAGCTTAGGGCGGGAGGGATACAATGAGCAGTTCTTC. This encodes CASSLGREGYNEQFF. Full variable domain (rest looked up from reference TRBV11-3 and TRBJ2-1): EAGVVQSPRYKIIEKKQPVAFWCNPISGHNTLYWYLQNLGQGPELLIRYENEEAVDDSQLPKDRFSAERLKGVDSTLKIQPAELGDSAVYLCASSLGREGYNEQFFGPGTRLTVL.

This clone has more than one count but fewer than ten. This chain uses TRBV28 with TRBJ2-5; D may be TRBD2 (5 bases). CDR1 is MDHEN, CDR2 SYDVKM, per germline. The ends were cut back, 5 bases at V and 11 bases at J, with 21 bases in the middle. CDR3 length: 14 amino acids. The CDR3: CASSPHRAGSEQYF. The CDR3 DNA follows: TGTGCCAGCAGTCCCCATCGCGCTGGGAGTGAGCAGTACTTC.